Presented here are 18 T cell receptor beta chains from one specimen sequenced in a study of tumour-infiltrating T cells in Burkitt lymphoma. The protocol was immunoSEQ multiplex PCR, while the TCRdb copy is restricted to in-frame clones and leaves out a portion. The repertoire holds about 1,500 clones, with 60% to 75% as singletons. The specimen was tumor tissue. These receptors all come from a human donor with diffuse large B-cell lymphoma.

This clone appeared once. V and J are TRBV10-3 and TRBJ1-1, with D possibly TRBD1 on 6 matching bases. This CDR3 is 14 amino acids long. V lost 4 bases to trimming and J lost 7 bases, with 16 bases between them. Looked up from germline, CDR1 is ENHRY and CDR2 is SYGVKD. CDR3 sequence: CAISVVGGQDEAFF. CDR3 coding DNA: TGTGCCATCAGTGTAGTCGGGGGGCAGGATGAAGCTTTCTTT.

V usage is TRBV25-1 and J usage is TRBJ1-2; D perhaps matches TRBD1 (6 bases). Germline V gene sequence: CDR1 MGHDK, CDR2 SYGVNS. Trimming left V 3 bases short and J 8 bases short, with 13 bases between. The CDR3 runs 13 residues. CDR3 in amino acids: CASSDWGHGGYTF. The CDR3 DNA sequence: TGTGCCAGCAGTGATTGGGGACACGGCGGCTACACCTTC.

Points on this clone: One end of the junction is discordant with germline, which a read error may explain. The rearrangement links TRBV6-1 to TRBJ2-3, with 10 bases matching TRBD2. The germline V gene has CDR1 MNHNS and CDR2 SASEGT. The CDR3 contains 15 residues. CDR3 sequence: CVSSTERGGTDTQYF. In nucleotides, the CDR3 is TGTGTCAGCAGCACCGAGCGGGGGGGAACAGATACGCAGTATTTT.

As to this clone: The germline gene is not matched at one end of the junction; a read error may be the cause. Other DNA sequences in this specimen translate into the identical CDR3. V gene TRBV5-1 combines with J gene TRBJ2-7, with 8 bases that match TRBD2. Germline V gene sequence: CDR1 SGHRS, CDR2 YFSETQ. This CDR3 is 16 amino acids long. The CDR3 sequence: CASSLAPSGGPYEQYF. The CDR3 DNA is TGCGCCAGCAGCTTGGCCCCATCGGGAGGGCCCTACGAGCAGTACTTT.

There are a few counts of this clone. The J gene is TRBJ1-5, the V gene TRBV15; the D is unclear. Trimming took off 1 base at V and 3 bases at J, with 7 bases between the two ends. Germline CDR1 and CDR2: LNHNV and YYDKDF (reference sequence). CDR3 length: 14 amino acids. The CDR3 DNA reads TGTGCCACCAGCAGAGTACGGACCAATCAGCCCCAGCATTTT. Translation gives CATSRVRTNQPQHF.

This chain uses TRBV7-2 with TRBJ1-5; D is uncertain. V was clipped by 6 bases and J by 6 bases, with 15 bases between them. Per germline, CDR1 SGHTA and CDR2 FQGNSA. The CDR3 consists of 14 residues. CDR3 coding DNA: TGTGCCAGCAGACCTCCAGGATATAGTCAGCCCCAGCATTTT. Its protein product is CASRPPGYSQPQHF. Using reference TRBV7-2 and TRBJ1-5 for the parts outside the CDR3, the full variable domain is GAGVSQSPSNKVTEKGKDVELRCDPISGHTALYWYRQSLGQGLEFLIYFQGNSAPDKSGLPSDRFSAERTGGSVSTLTIQRTQQEDSAVYLCASRPPGYSQPQHFGDGTRLSIL.

V and J are TRBV4-3 and TRBJ2-1, with 11 bases identical to TRBD2. There are 15 residues in the CDR3. Unmatched junction bases numbered 4, after V lost 4 bases and J lost 5 bases. CDR1 and CDR2 from the germline V gene are LGHNA and YSLEER. CDR3 bases: TGCGCCAGCAGCCCGGGACTAGCGGAGCACAATGAGCAGTTCTTC. Its translation is CASSPGLAEHNEQFF.

This clone showed up just a few times. The chain is built from TRBV5-1 and TRBJ2-2; TRBD2 aligns across 13 bases. The CDR3 is 17 amino acids. CDR1 is SGHRS, CDR2 YFSETQ, per germline. J gave up 1 base and V 4 bases, and 4 bases lay outside the gene matches. CDR3 nucleotides: TGCGCCAGCAGCCTCAGACTAGCGGGAGGGAACACCGGGGAGCTGTTTTTT. It encodes CASSLRLAGGNTGELFF.

The chain couples TRBV2 to TRBJ2-5; 9 bases align to TRBD2. With V trimmed by 2 bases and J by 13 bases, 17 bases remained unmatched. Germline CDR1 is SNHLY and CDR2 is FYNNEI. This CDR3 is built from 16 residues. The CDR3 loop is CASSESRGLALHPLYF. CDR3 bases: TGTGCCAGCAGTGAATCGAGGGGACTAGCTTTGCATCCCCTGTACTTC.

The chain employs TRBV27 and TRBJ1-5; 8 bases align to TRBD1. Trimming removed 4 bases from V and 2 bases from J; junction bases left unmatched: 4. This CDR3 has 15 amino acids. Germline lookup yields CDR1 MNHEY and CDR2 SMNVEV (reference sequence). The DNA for the CDR3 is TGTGCCAGCAGTTCCAGGGGGCCGGGCAATCAGCCCCAGCATTTT. Translation: CASSSRGPGNQPQHF.

The rearrangement uses TRBV29-1 and TRBJ1-1, with 7 nucleotides matching TRBD1. Germline trimming cut 6 bases from V and 5 bases from J; bases unmatched to any gene: 12. The CDR3 contains 14 residues. Germline loops: CDR1 SQVTM, CDR2 ANQGSEA. This chain's CDR3 is CSVPPGQERTEAFF. For the CDR3, the DNA is TGCAGCGTCCCCCCCGGACAGGAAAGAACTGAAGCTTTCTTT. Looking up the rest from reference TRBV29-1 and TRBJ1-1 gives the full variable domain: SAVISQKPSRDICQRGTSLTIQCQVDSQVTMMFWYRQQPGQSLTLIATANQGSEATYESGFVIDKFPISRPNLTFSTLTVSNMSPEDSSIYLCSVPPGQERTEAFFGQGTRLTVV.

This chain uses TRBV5-6 with TRBJ2-3, with D perhaps matching TRBD1 or TRBD2 (5 bases each). Trimming left V 0 bases short and J 7 bases short, with 9 bases between. The length of the CDR3 is 13 residues. CDR1 is SGHDT and CDR2 is YYEEEE in the germline V gene. The CDR3 sequence: CASSLGWGHTQYF. CDR3 bases: TGTGCCAGCAGCTTGGGATGGGGACATACGCAGTATTTT.

The chain recombines TRBV5-6 with TRBJ2-5; 7 bases align to TRBD1. Germline assignment: CDR1 SGHDT and CDR2 YYEEEE. Trimming took 4 bases from V and 3 from J; bases not matched to a gene: 6. CDR3 size: 14 residues. The CDR3 loop reads CASSAQGGEETQYF. The CDR3 coding sequence is TGTGCCAGCAGCGCGCAAGGGGGCGAAGAGACCCAGTACTTC. Based on the CDR3 plus reference TRBV5-6 and TRBJ2-5, the full variable domain is DAGVTQSPTHLIKTRGQQVTLRCSPKSGHDTVSWYQQALGQGPQFIFQYYEEEERQRGNFPDRFSGHQFPNYSSELNVNALLLGDSALYLCASSAQGGEETQYFGPGTRLLVL.

This clone turned up a few times. The chain joins TRBV5-6 to TRBJ2-4; D uncertain. The CDR3 covers 12 residues. The V end was cut by 3 bases, the J end by 10 bases, with 11 bases between. Germline assignment: CDR1 SGHDT and CDR2 YYEEEE. The CDR3 nucleotides read TGTGCCAGCAGCTCCATCCCTCGTATTCAGTACTTC. Residues: CASSSIPRIQYF.

This clone was counted only a few times. The V and J genes are TRBV7-9 and TRBJ1-1, with 10 nucleotides matching TRBD1. Germline loops: CDR1 SEHNR, CDR2 FQNEAQ (reference sequence). The CDR3 loop spans 12 amino acids. The trim removed 4 bases at V and 8 bases at J, leaving 1 base unmatched. The CDR3 sequence is CASSWGQGEAFF. The CDR3 DNA sequence: TGTGCCAGCAGCTGGGGACAGGGGGAAGCTTTCTTT.

J is TRBJ2-2 and V is TRBV7-2; D ambiguous. The CDR3 covers 12 residues. Germline V gives CDR1 SGHTA, CDR2 FQGNSA. V was shortened by 5 bases and J by 5 bases, with 6 bases between the two germline ends. The CDR3 DNA reads TGTGCCAGCAGCCCTCTTACCGGGGAGCTGTTTTTT. This gives the protein CASSPLTGELFF.

This chain links TRBV30 with TRBJ1-1; 7 bases align to TRBD1. V gave up 5 bases and J gave up 0 bases; unmatched junction bases: 3. CDR3 size: 13 residues. Germline CDR1 GTSNPN, CDR2 SVGIG (reference sequence). CDR3 coding DNA: TGTGCCTGGGTCGGACAGGTGAACACTGAAGCTTTCTTT. It is translated as CAWVGQVNTEAFF.

This CDR3 is CASSQEWDRGAYEQYF. CDR3 coding DNA: TGCGCCAGCAGCCAAGAATGGGACAGGGGTGCCTACGAGCAGTACTTC. The chain couples TRBV4-1 to TRBJ2-7; 10 nucleotides agree with TRBD1. Germline V CDR1 and CDR2: MGHRA, YSYEKL. V was clipped by 0 bases and J by 2 bases; unmatched bases: 4. This CDR3 has 16 amino acids.